The rows below give T cell receptor beta chains drawn from one sample of a study of cytomegalovirus exposure and HLA in healthy donors. TCRdb keeps only in-frame clones here, not all; method: immunoSEQ multiplex PCR. The sample includes about 150,000 clones, approximately 85% seen only once; the top ten take just under 6.5%. Sequencing was performed on PBMCs. Source of these receptors: a man aged 45-60 years in good health and CMV-seropositive. Each CDR3 is given with its conserved first and last residue. A D gene is named only where the DNA matches it firmly. The size field is filled for only some rows; it gives once, few, many or a size class.

.	.	TRBJ1-1	TRBV10-3	TGTGCCATCAGTGAGTCACTCAGCGAGACTGAAGCTTTCTTT	CAISESLSETEAFF
TRBD2	.	TRBJ2-1	TRBV7-9	TGTGCCAGCAGCTTAGCGCCGGGAGGGCCGAGGAATGAGCAGTTCTTC	CASSLAPGGPRNEQFF
.	.	TRBJ2-2	TRBV18	TGTGCCAGCTCACTCCACGCCCCGGGCACCGGGGAGCTGTTTTTT	CASSLHAPGTGELFF
.	.	TRBJ1-2	TRBV25-1	TGTGCCAGCAGTGAACGGGGTAACTATGGCTACACCTTC	CASSERGNYGYTF
TRBD1	.	TRBJ2-7	TRBV2	TGTGCCAGCAGTGAGAACGGACAGGGGGTCCCCATCTCCTACGAGCAGTACTTC	CASSENGQGVPISYEQYF
TRBD1	.	TRBJ1-2	TRBV6-4	TGTGCCAGCAGTGACACAGGGGGCGCTTCTGGCTACACCTTC	CASSDTGGASGYTF
TRBD1	once	TRBJ1-6	TRBV30	TGTGCCCTAGAGAGGGGGACAGGTGGTATCGAGGGCGGTAGGGCCCTCCACTTT	CALERGTGGIEGGRALHF
TRBD1	once	TRBJ1-6	TRBV28	TGTGCCAGCCTTTTTACAGGGGGCGGGTCACCCCTCCACTTT	CASLFTGGGSPLHF
.	few	TRBJ2-4	TRBV11-2	TGTGCCAGCAACCCCGGAGGGCCTAGGGACATTCAGTACTTC	CASNPGGPRDIQYF
TRBD2	.	TRBJ2-1	TRBV30	TGTGCCTGGAGTGTACTGGCGTCTAGACTAGCGGGGAATGAGCAGTTCTTC	CAWSVLASRLAGNEQFF
.	.	TRBJ2-7	TRBV7-9	TGTGCCAGCAGCTTAGGGTCACCCAGCGAGCAGTACTTC	CASSLGSPSEQYF
TRBD1	.	TRBJ1-3	TRBV10-3	TGTGCCATCAGTGTAGGACAGGGCCCAGCATCTGGAAACACCATATATTTT	CAISVGQGPASGNTIYF
.	.	TRBJ2-5	TRBV9	TGTGCCAGCAGCGTAGATCCAGGGGCCCGAGAGACCCAGTACTTC	CASSVDPGARETQYF
TRBD1	.	TRBJ1-1	TRBV6-1	TGTGCCAGCACCGATAGACAGGGAGAAGCTTTCTTT	CASTDRQGEAFF
.	.	TRBJ2-1	TRBV7-9	TGTGCCAGCAGCTTTACTGGTGATGAGCAGTTCTTC	CASSFTGDEQFF